Presented here are 9 T cell receptor beta chains from one specimen sequenced in a study of blood T cell repertoires in COVID-19. Using immunoSEQ multiplex PCR, the repertoire was profiled, and TCRdb retains in-frame clones only, with some absent. The data hold 150,000 to 200,000 clones, with about 82% observed a single time. Sequenced: peripheral blood. The origin of the receptors is a woman aged 25 to 45 with acute or convalescent COVID-19.

The V gene is TRBV9, the J gene TRBJ2-3; 9 bases agree with TRBD1. Losses at the gene ends were 3 bases for V and 4 bases for J; bases not matched to a gene: 12. The CDR3 is 17 amino acids. CDR1 and CDR2 from the germline V gene are SGDLS and YYNGEE. CDR3 nucleotide sequence: TGTGCCAGCAGCGAGGGGCTCAAGGGACAGGGCGCAGATACGCAGTATTTT. Translated, it gives CASSEGLKGQGADTQYF.

The rearrangement uses TRBV28 and TRBJ2-1, with 8 bases identical to TRBD2. V gave up 5 bases and J gave up 8 bases; unmatched junction bases: 8. Germline CDR1 MDHEN, CDR2 SYDVKM. CDR3 length equals 14 residues. CDR3 region: CASSRRGGIDEQFF. The CDR3 coding sequence is TGTGCCAGCAGTCGACGGGGGGGCATCGATGAGCAGTTCTTC.

J is TRBJ2-7 and V is TRBV7-9, with a possible D match to TRBD2 (6 bases). The CDR3 has 14 residues. Trimming removed 5 bases from V and 7 bases from J, with 18 bases in between. CDR1 is SEHNR, CDR2 FQNEAQ, per germline (reference sequence). CDR3 in amino acids: CASSARLSGVEQYF. The CDR3 DNA reads as TGTGCCAGCAGCGCACGACTTTCGGGAGTTGAGCAGTACTTC.

The chain combines TRBV6-1 with TRBJ1-2; D is unresolved. V was cut by 3 bases and J by 5 bases, with 13 bases left in between. The CDR3 runs to 14 residues. CDR1 and CDR2 from the germline V gene are MNHNS and SASEGT. CDR3: CASSESMLTYGYTF. CDR3 nucleotides: TGTGCCAGCAGTGAGAGCATGCTTACGTATGGCTACACCTTC.

The sample holds many counts of this clone. This chain joins TRBV4-2 and TRBJ2-5, with D possibly being TRBD1 (6 bases). This CDR3 contains 15 residues. The V gene's germline CDR1 is LGHNA and CDR2 YNFKEQ. Trimming shortened V by 1 base and J by 2 bases, and 11 bases separated the two germline ends. CDR3 residues: CASSQGRGTQETQYF. The CDR3, as DNA: TGTGCCAGCAGCCAAGGAAGGGGGACACAAGAGACCCAGTACTTC.

This chain joins TRBV6-1 and TRBJ2-3; D unclear. This CDR3 has 14 residues. CDR1 is MNHNS and CDR2 is SASEGT in the germline V gene. Trimming left V 1 base short and J 0 bases short, with 5 bases between. This chain's CDR3 is CASSEDRSTDTQYF. For the CDR3, the DNA is TGTGCCAGCAGTGAAGATAGAAGCACAGATACGCAGTATTTT.

The rearrangement uses TRBV6-2 or TRBV6-3 and TRBJ1-6, with TRBD1 as a possible D gene (5 bases). This CDR3 has 16 amino acids. Deletions cut 2 bases from V and 6 bases from J, with 14 bases between. CDR1 and CDR2 (germline): MNHEY, SVGEGT. The DNA of the CDR3 is TGTGCCAGCAGTTACCTCCGCGGGGCGGCTAATTCACCCCTCCACTTT. Its translation is CASSYLRGAANSPLHF.

This clone was counted a few times. The genes are TRBV7-9 and TRBJ2-4; no clear D gene. V lost 4 bases, J lost 4 bases, and 14 bases lay in between. The CDR3 extends over 15 amino acids. Germline CDR1 and CDR2: SEHNR and FQNEAQ (reference sequence). The CDR3, as DNA: TGTGCCAGCAGCTCGACCCGGAGCGAGAAAAACATTCAGTACTTC. Protein product: CASSSTRSEKNIQYF.

The genes are TRBV11-3 and TRBJ1-1, with no clear D. Germline-derived CDR1 and CDR2 are SGHNT and YENEEA. Trimming removed 6 bases at V and 1 base at J, with 6 bases between. The CDR3 runs 12 residues. Here the CDR3 DNA reads TGTGCCAGCAGTCAGGAGAACACTGAAGCTTTCTTT. This encodes CASSQENTEAFF.